This T cell receptor beta chain comes out of a study of OX40 agonist ivuxolimab in advanced cancers. About the research overall: Hepatocellular carcinoma, melanoma, renal cell or head and neck cancer occurred in dose-escalation patients. Of mixed ages from 23 to 79 and averaging approximately 60 years, the group was just under 85% male. Three partial responders included one hepatocellular carcinoma patient and two cutaneous melanoma patients.

Produced via immunoSEQ multiplex PCR; TCRdb's table is partial and in-frame only. Among 50,000 to 70,000 clones listed, 80% to 95% were seen once. On this clone itself: Its antigen remains unknown.

This CDR3 is built from 16 residues. Study findings and constraints: The 0.1-3.0 mg/kg partial responders had among the lowest clonal expansion.

V gene TRBV21-1 combines with J gene TRBJ2-5; the table assigns TRBD1, which was not confirmed against the DNA. TRBV21-1 is deemed a pseudogene. This TCR was sampled from an adult with an advanced solid tumor such as melanoma, head and neck, liver or kidney cancer. The sequencing here drew on CD4+ or CD8+ T cells sorted from blood, taken in a trial of the OX40 agonist ivuxolimab. In DNA form, the CDR3 reads TGTGCCAGCAGCAAAGAGGGCCCGACAGAATGCGAGACCCAGTACTTC. This gives the protein CASSKEGPTECETQYF.